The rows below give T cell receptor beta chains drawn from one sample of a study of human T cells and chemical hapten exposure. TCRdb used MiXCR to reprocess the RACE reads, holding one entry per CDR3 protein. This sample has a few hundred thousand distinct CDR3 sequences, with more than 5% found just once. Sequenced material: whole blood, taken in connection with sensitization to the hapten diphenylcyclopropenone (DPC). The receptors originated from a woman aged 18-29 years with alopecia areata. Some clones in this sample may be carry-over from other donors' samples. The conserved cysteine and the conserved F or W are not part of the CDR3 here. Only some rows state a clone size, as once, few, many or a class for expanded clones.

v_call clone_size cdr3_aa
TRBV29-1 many SVEVPGLKAF
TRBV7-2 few ASSPRRTGHGYT
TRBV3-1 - ASSRDGRMNTEAF
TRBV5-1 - ASSLAGQGFGNTIY
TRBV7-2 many ASSSGLAGGTDTQY
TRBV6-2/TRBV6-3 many ASSYPGQSHNEQF
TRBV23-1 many ASSHLPHSNQPQH
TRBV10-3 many AISENRKTEAF
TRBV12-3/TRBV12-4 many ASSLFRQRLF
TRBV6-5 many ASSYSAHQPQH
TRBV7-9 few ASSHDGRPGQPQH
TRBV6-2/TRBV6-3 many ASTSQGDEQY
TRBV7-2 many ASRKDGQGIEKLF
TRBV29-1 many SVETTSNQPQH
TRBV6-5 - ASSRGQGAGSPLH
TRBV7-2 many ASSLRPPTDTQY
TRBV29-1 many SVGTYTEAF
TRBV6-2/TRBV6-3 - ASSYRQERYNYGYT
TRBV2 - ASSEALPGARDQPQH
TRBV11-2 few ASSPLGVTEAF
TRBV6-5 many ASNGGRNTEAF
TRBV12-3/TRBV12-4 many ASRSFRQGRQPQH
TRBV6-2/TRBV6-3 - ASRSGQATNYGYT
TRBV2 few ASCRAEISYNEQF
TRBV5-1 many ASSSAEPNTEAF
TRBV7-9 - ASSGDREAQH
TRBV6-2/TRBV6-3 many ASSRDYEQY
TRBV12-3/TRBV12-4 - ASSSQGEQY
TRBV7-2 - ASSLVGREAF
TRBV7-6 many ASSLGWTGPSEPQH
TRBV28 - ASSPAGSPGTDTQY
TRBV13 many ASSLGPPSSYNSPLH
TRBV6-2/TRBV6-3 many ASSYSGGPTQY
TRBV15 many ATSRDQGGFGNTIY
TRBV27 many ASSLAGGTGANVLT
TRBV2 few ASSENLAKY
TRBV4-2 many ASSQGPAGGYYQPQH
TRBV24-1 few ATSDFVTGGQRSPLH
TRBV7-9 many ASSFWGLAPGETQY